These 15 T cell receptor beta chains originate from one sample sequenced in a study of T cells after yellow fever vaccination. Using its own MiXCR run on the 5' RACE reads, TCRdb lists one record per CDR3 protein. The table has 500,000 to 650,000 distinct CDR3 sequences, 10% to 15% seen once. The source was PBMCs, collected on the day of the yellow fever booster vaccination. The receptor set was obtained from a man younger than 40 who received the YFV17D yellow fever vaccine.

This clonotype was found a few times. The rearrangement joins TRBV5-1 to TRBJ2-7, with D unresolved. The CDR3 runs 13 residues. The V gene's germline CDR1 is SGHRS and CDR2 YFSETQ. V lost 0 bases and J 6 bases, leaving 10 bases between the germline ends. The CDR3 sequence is CASSLGLDGEQYF. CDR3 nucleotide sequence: TGCGCCAGCAGCTTGGGTCTAGACGGCGAGCAGTACTTC. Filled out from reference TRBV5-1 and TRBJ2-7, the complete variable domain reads KAGVTQTPRYLIKTRGQQVTLSCSPISGHRSVSWYQQTPGQGLQFLFEYFSETQRNKGNFPGRFSGRQFSNSRSEMNVSTLELGDSALYLCASSLGLDGEQYFGPGTRLTVT.

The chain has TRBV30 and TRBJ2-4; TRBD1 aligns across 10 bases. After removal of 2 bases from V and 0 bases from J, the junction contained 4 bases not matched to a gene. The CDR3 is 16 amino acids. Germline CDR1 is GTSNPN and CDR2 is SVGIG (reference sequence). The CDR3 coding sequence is TGTGCCTGGAGTACCGGACAGGGGGGAGCCAAAAACATTCAGTACTTC. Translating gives CAWSTGQGGAKNIQYF. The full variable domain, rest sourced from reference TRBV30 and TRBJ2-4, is SQTIHQWPATLVQPVGSPLSLECTVEGTSNPNLYWYRQAAGRGLQLLFYSVGIGQISSEVPQNLSASRPQDRQFILSSKKLLLSDSGFYLCAWSTGQGGAKNIQYFGAGTRLSVL.

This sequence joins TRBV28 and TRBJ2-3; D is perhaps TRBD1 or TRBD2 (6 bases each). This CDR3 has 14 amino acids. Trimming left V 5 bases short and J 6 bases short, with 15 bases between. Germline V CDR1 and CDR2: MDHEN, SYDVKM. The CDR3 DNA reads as TGTGCCAGCAGTCCATCAGGGGAGGCGGATACGCAGTATTTT. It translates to CASSPSGEADTQYF.

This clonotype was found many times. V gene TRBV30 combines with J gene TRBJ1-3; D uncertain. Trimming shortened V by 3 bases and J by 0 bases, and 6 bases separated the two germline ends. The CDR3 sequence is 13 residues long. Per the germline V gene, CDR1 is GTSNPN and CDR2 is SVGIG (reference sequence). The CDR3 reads CAWSELSGNTIYF. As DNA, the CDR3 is TGTGCCTGGAGCGAACTCTCTGGAAACACCATATATTTT.

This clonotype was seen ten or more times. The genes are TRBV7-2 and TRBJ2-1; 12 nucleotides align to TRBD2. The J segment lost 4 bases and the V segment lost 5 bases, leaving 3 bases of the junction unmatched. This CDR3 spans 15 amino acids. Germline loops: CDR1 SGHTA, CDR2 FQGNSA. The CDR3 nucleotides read TGTGCCAGCAGCCGGACTAGCGGGGAGTACAATGAGCAGTTCTTC. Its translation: CASSRTSGEYNEQFF.

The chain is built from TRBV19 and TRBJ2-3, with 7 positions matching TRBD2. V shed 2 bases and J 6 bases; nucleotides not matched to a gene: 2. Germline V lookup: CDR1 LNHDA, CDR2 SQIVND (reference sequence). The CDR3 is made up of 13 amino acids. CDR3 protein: CASSISAGDTQYF. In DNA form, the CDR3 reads TGTGCCAGTAGTATATCAGCGGGGGATACGCAGTATTTT.

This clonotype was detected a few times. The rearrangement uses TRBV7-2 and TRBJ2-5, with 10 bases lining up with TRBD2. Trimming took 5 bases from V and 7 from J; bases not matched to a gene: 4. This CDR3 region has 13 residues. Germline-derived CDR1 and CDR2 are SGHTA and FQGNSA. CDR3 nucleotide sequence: TGTGCCAGCAGCACAGGACTAGCGGCGACCCAGTACTTC. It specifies CASSTGLAATQYF.

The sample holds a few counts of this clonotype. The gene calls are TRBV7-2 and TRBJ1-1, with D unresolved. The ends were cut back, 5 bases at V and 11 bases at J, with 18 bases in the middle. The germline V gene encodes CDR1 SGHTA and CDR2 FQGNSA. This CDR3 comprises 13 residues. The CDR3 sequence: CASSDPGSRGAFF. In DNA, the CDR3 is TGTGCCAGCAGCGATCCCGGGAGCCGAGGGGCTTTCTTT. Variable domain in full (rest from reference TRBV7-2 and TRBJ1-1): GAGVSQSPSNKVTEKGKDVELRCDPISGHTALYWYRQSLGQGLEFLIYFQGNSAPDKSGLPSDRFSAERTGGSVSTLTIQRTQQEDSAVYLCASSDPGSRGAFFGQGTRLTVV.

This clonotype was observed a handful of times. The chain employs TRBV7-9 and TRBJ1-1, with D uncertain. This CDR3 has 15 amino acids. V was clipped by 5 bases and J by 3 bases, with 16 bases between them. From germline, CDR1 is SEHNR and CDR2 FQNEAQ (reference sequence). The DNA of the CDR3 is TGTGCCAGCAGCCCCCTCCGAGGCGGCTACACTGAAGCTTTCTTT. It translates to CASSPLRGGYTEAFF.

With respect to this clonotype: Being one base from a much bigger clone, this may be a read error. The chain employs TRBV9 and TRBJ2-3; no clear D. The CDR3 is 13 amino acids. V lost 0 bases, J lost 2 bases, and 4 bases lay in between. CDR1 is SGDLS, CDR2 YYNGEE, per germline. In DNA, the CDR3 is TGTGCCAGCAGCGTAGATCACACAGATACGCAGTATTTT. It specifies CASSVDHTDTQYF.

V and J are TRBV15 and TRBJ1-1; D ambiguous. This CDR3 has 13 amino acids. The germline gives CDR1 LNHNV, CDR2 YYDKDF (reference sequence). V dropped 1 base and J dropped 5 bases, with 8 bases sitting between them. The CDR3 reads CATSRGEVTEAFF. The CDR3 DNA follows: TGTGCCACCAGCAGAGGGGAGGTAACTGAAGCTTTCTTT.

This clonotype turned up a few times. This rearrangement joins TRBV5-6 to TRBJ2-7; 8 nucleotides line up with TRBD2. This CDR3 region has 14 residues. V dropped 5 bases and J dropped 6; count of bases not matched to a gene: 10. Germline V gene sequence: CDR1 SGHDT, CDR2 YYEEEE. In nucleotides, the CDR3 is TGTGCCAGCAGTAAAAGAGGACGGGAGGGCGAGCAGTACTTC. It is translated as CASSKRGREGEQYF. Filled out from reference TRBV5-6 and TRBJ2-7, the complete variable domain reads DAGVTQSPTHLIKTRGQQVTLRCSPKSGHDTVSWYQQALGQGPQFIFQYYEEEERQRGNFPDRFSGHQFPNYSSELNVNALLLGDSALYLCASSKRGREGEQYFGPGTRLTVT.

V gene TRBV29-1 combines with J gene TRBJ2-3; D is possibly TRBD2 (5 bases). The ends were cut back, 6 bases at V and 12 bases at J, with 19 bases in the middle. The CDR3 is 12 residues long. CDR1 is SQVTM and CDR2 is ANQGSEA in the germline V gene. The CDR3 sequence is CSVEAGGAHQYF. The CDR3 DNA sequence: TGCAGCGTGGAGGCAGGAGGAGCCCACCAGTATTTT.

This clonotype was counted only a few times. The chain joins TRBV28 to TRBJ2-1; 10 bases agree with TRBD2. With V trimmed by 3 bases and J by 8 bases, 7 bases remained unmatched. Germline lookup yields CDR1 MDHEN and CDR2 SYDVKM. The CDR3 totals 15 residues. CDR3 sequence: CASSFQASGSDEQFF. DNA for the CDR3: TGTGCCAGCAGTTTTCAGGCTAGCGGGAGCGATGAGCAGTTCTTC.

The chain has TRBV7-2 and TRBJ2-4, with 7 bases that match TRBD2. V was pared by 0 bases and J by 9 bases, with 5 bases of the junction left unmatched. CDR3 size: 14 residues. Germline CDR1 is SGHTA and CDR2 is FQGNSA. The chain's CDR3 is CASSLALGGGIQYF. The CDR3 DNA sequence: TGTGCCAGCAGCTTAGCGCTGGGGGGGGGCATTCAGTACTTC.